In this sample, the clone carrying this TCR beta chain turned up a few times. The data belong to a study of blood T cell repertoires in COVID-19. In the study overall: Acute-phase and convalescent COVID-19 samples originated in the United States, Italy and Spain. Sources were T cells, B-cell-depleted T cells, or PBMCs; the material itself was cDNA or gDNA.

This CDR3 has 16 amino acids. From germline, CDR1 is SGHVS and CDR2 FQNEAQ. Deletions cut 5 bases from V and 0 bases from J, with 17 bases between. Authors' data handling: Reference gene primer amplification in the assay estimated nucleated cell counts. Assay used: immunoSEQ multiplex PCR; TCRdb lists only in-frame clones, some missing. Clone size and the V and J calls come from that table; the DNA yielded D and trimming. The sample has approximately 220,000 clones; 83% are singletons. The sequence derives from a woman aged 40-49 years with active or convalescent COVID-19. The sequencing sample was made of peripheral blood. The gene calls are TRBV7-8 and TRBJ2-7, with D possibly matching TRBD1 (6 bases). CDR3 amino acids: CASSTRQDISSYEQYF. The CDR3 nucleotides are TGTGCCAGCAGCACAAGACAGGACATCAGCTCCTACGAGCAGTACTTC.